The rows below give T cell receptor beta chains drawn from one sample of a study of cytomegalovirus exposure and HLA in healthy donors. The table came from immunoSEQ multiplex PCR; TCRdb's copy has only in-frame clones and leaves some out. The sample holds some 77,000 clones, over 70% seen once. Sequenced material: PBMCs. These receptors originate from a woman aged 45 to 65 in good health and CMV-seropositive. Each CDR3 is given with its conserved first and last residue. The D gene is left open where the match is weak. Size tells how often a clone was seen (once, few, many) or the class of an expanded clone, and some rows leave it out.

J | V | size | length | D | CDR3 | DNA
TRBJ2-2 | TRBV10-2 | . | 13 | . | CASSAPGQGELFF | TGCGCCAGCAGTGCCCCAGGACAGGGGGAGCTGTTTTTT
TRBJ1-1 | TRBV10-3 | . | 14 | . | CAISELTANTEAFF | TGTGCCATCAGTGAGTTGACAGCTAACACTGAAGCTTTCTTT
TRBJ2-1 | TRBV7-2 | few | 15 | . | CASSLERAFYNEQFF | TGTGCCAGCAGCTTAGAGCGGGCATTTTACAATGAGCAGTTCTTC
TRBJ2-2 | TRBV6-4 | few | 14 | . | CASRRSHNTGELFF | TGTGCCAGCAGGAGAAGTCACAACACCGGGGAGCTGTTTTTT
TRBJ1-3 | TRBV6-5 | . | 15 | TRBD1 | CASSYATGFGNTIYF | TGTGCCAGCAGTTACGCGACAGGGTTTGGAAACACCATATATTTT
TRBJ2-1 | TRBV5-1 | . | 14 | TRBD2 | CASSPGGGRGEQFF | TGCGCCAGCAGCCCGGGAGGCGGGAGGGGTGAGCAGTTCTTC
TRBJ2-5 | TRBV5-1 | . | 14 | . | CASSLGGSQETQYF | TGCGCCAGCAGCTTGGGAGGGAGCCAAGAGACCCAGTACTTC
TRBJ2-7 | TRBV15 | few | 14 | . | CATSRETGSYEQYF | TGTGCCACCAGCAGAGAAACAGGTTCCTACGAGCAGTACTTC
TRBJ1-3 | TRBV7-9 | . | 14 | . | CASSSPSSGNTIYF | TGTGCCAGCAGCTCCCCGAGCTCTGGAAACACCATATATTTT
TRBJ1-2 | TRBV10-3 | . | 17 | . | CAISDPEDSKTTYGYTF | TGTGCCATCAGTGACCCCGAGGACAGCAAAACGACCTATGGCTACACCTTC
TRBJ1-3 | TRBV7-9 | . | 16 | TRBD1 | CASSFTGVISGNTIYF | TGTGCCAGCAGCTTTACAGGGGTCATCTCTGGAAACACCATATATTTT
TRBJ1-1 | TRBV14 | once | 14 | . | CASSPRDSNTEAFF | TGTGCCAGCAGCCCCCGGGACTCGAACACTGAAGCTTTCTTT
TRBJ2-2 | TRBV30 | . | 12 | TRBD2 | CAWRKTSGRVFF | TGTGCCTGGAGAAAGACTAGCGGGAGGGTGTTTTTT
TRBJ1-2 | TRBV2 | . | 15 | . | CASSENGGYNYGYTF | TGTGCCAGCAGTGAAAACGGGGGGTACAACTATGGCTACACCTTC
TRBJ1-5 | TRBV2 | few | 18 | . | CASSEMGFTALSNQPQHF | TGTGCCAGCAGTGAAATGGGCTTCACGGCCCTTAGCAATCAGCCCCAGCATTTT
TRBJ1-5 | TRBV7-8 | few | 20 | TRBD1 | CASSLESSQGVGGSNQPQHF | TGTGCCAGCAGCTTAGAAAGTAGTCAGGGAGTAGGGGGCAGCAATCAGCCCCAGCATTTT
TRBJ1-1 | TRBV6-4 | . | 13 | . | CASSPKEGTEAFF | TGTGCCAGCAGTCCGAAGGAGGGCACTGAAGCTTTCTTT
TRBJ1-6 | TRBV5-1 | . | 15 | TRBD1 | CASSLGQASGSPLHF | TGCGCCAGCAGCCTCGGACAGGCGTCGGGTTCACCCCTCCACTTT
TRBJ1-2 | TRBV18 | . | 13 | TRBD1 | CASSPRTGEGYTF | TGTGCCAGCTCACCGCGGACAGGGGAAGGCTACACCTTC
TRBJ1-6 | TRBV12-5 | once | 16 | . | CASGFGSEGGNSPLHF | TGTGCTAGTGGTTTCGGATCGGAGGGAGGGAATTCACCCCTCCACTTT
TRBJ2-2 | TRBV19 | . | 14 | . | CASTGTRDTGELFF | TGTGCCAGTACGGGGACAAGAGACACCGGGGAGCTGTTTTTT
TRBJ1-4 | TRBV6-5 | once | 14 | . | CASSEQDGGEKLFF | TGTGCCAGCAGTGAACAAGATGGTGGTGAAAAACTGTTTTTT
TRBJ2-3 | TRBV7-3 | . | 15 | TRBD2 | CASTASGGLADTQYF | TGTGCCAGCACCGCTAGCGGGGGGCTGGCAGATACGCAGTATTTT
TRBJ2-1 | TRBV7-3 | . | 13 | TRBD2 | CASSSSSGGKQFF | TGTGCCAGCAGCTCCTCTAGCGGGGGGAAGCAGTTCTTC
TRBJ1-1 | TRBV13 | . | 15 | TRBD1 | CASSLVGTEPTEAFF | TGTGCCAGCAGCTTAGTGGGGACAGAACCCACTGAAGCTTTCTTT
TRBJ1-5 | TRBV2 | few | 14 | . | CASSGSISNQPQHF | TGTGCCAGCAGCGGTAGTATTAGCAATCAGCCCCAGCATTTT
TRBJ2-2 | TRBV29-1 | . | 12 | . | CSVVFVTGELFF | TGCAGCGTTGTCTTCGTAACCGGGGAGCTGTTTTTT
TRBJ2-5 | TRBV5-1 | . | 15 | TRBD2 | CASGIAPSGGETQYF | TGCGCCAGCGGGATTGCGCCCAGCGGGGGGGAGACCCAGTACTTC
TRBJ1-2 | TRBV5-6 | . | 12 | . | CASSSGNHGYTF | TGTGCCAGCAGCTCAGGGAATCATGGCTACACCTTC
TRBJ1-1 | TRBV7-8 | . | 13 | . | CASSIGKYTEAFF | TGTGCCAGCAGCATCGGGAAATACACTGAAGCTTTCTTT
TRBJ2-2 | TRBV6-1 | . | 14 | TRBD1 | CASSSGTGYGELFF | TGTGCCAGCAGTTCCGGGACAGGGTACGGGGAGCTGTTTTTT
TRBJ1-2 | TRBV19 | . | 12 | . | CASSIAGLHYTF | TGTGCCAGTAGTATAGCAGGGCTCCACTACACCTTC
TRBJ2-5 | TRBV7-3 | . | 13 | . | CASSQDNGVTQYF | TGTGCCAGCAGCCAAGACAATGGCGTGACCCAGTACTTC
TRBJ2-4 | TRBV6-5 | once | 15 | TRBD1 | CASSYSRDRANIQYF | TGTGCCAGCAGTTACTCTCGGGACAGGGCTAACATTCAGTACTTC
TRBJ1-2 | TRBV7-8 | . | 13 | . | CASSRGLTYGYTF | TGTGCCAGCAGCCGGGGACTGACCTATGGCTACACCTTC
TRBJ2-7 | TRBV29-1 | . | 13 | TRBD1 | CSIRQGETYEQYF | TGCAGCATCCGACAGGGGGAGACCTACGAGCAGTACTTC
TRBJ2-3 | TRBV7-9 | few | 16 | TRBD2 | CASPRLAGPYTDTQYF | TGTGCCAGCCCCCGACTAGCGGGTCCTTACACAGATACGCAGTATTTT
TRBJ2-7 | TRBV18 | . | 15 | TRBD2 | CASQDRLAGTYEQYF | TGTGCCAGCCAGGACCGACTAGCGGGGACCTACGAGCAGTACTTC
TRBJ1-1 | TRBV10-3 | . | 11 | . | CAISPGTEAFF | TGTGCCATCAGCCCGGGGACTGAAGCTTTCTTT
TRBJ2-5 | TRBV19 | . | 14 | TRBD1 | CASSPGDRAETQYF | TGTGCCAGTAGTCCCGGGGACAGAGCCGAGACCCAGTACTTC
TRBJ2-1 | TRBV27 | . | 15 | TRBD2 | CASIPWAGVQAEQFF | TGTGCCAGCATTCCGTGGGCGGGAGTCCAGGCTGAGCAGTTCTTC
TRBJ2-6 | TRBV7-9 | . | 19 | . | CSSSLTRVGIISGANVLTF | TGTTCCAGCAGCTTAACCAGGGTGGGCATCATCTCTGGGGCCAACGTCCTGACTTTC
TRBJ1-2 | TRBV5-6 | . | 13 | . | CASSSPGGYPYTF | TGTGCCAGCAGCTCCCCGGGAGGGTACCCCTACACCTTC
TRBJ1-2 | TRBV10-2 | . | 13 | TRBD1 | CASSRTGADGYTF | TGCGCCAGCAGTAGGACAGGGGCAGACGGCTACACCTTC
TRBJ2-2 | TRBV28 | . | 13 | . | CASRAGGSGELFF | TGTGCCAGCAGGGCCGGGGGTTCCGGGGAGCTGTTTTTT
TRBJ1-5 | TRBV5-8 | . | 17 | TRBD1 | CASSLGTGGTSNQPQHF | TGTGCCAGCAGCTTGGGGACAGGGGGCACGAGCAATCAGCCCCAGCATTTT
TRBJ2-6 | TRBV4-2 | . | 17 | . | CASSQLGQGTGANVLTF | TGTGCCAGCAGCCAGCTCGGCCAGGGCACCGGGGCCAACGTCCTGACTTTC
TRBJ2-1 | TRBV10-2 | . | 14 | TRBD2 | CASHGLAGGREQFF | TGCGCCAGCCACGGACTAGCGGGGGGGAGAGAGCAGTTCTTC
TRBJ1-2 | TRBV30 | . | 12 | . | CAWSPGNYGYTF | TGTGCCTGGAGTCCCGGGAACTATGGCTACACCTTC
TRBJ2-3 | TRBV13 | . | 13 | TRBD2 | CASRGVGTDTQYF | TGTGCCAGCCGGGGGGTAGGAACAGATACGCAGTATTTT